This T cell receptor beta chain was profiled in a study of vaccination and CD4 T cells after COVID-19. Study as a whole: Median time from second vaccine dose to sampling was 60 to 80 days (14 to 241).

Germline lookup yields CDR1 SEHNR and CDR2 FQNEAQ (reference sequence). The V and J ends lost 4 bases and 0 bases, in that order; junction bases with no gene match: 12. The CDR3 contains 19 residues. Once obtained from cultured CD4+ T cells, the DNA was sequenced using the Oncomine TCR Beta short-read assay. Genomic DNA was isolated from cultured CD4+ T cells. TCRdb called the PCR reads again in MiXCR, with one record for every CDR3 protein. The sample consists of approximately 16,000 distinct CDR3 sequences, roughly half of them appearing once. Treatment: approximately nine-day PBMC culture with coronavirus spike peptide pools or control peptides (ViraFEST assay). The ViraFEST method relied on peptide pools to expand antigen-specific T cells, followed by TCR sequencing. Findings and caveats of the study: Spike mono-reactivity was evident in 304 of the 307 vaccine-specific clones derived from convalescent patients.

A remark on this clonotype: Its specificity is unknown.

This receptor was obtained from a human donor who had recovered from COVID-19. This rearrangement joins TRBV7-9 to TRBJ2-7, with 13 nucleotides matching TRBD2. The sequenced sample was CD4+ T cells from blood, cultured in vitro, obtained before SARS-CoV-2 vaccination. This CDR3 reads CASSSPRGLAGIRSYEQYF. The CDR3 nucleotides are TGTGCCAGCAGCTCCCCGAGGGGACTAGCGGGGATCCGCTCCTACGAGCAGTACTTC.